Listed here are 30 T cell receptor beta chains from one sample, sequenced in a study of T cells in Graves' hyperthyroidism and ophthalmopathy. Researchers amplified the TCR beta CDR3 regions from RNA transcripts. An initial round of RT-PCR targeting the TCR CDR3 relied on the HTBI primer set. TCRdb itself ran the multiplex PCR reads through MiXCR, one entry per CDR3 protein. The data show roughly 800,000 distinct CDR3 sequences, around 39% seen once. Sequenced input: blood. All receptors come from a man aged 18 to 35 with Graves' hyperthyroidism.

This clonotype has more than one count but fewer than ten. The rearrangement links TRBV5-1 to TRBJ1-1; D possibly corresponds to TRBD1 (5 bases). The V and J ends lost 0 bases and 1 base respectively, with 10 bases between them. The CDR3 is 15 amino acids. Germline V gives CDR1 SGHRS, CDR2 YFSETQ. The CDR3, as DNA: TGCGCCAGCAGCTTGGCCCCACAGGAGAACACTGAAGCTTTCTTT. It specifies CASSLAPQENTEAFF.

This clonotype was found a few times. At one end the junction does not follow the germline gene, possibly because of a read error. The chain employs TRBV10-3 and TRBJ1-5; 11 positions agree with TRBD1. Germline CDR1 is ENHRY and CDR2 is SYGVKD. The CDR3 length is 16 residues. This chain's CDR3 is CASSARTGGEVQPQHF. In DNA form, the CDR3 reads TGTGCCAGCAGTGCTCGGACAGGGGGCGAGGTTCAGCCCCAGCATTTT.

The chain combines TRBV5-1 with TRBJ2-5; D may be TRBD2 (6 bases). CDR1 is SGHRS and CDR2 is YFSETQ in the germline V gene. The CDR3 extends over 12 amino acids. Trimming cost V 6 bases and J 1 base, with 7 bases left between them. CDR3 in DNA: TGCGCCAGCACGGGACTCCAAGAGACCCAGTACTTC. Encoded protein: CASTGLQETQYF. The variable domain in full, completed from reference TRBV5-1 and TRBJ2-5, reads KAGVTQTPRYLIKTRGQQVTLSCSPISGHRSVSWYQQTPGQGLQFLFEYFSETQRNKGNFPGRFSGRQFSNSRSEMNVSTLELGDSALYLCASTGLQETQYFGPGTRLLVL.

The chain recombines TRBV15 with TRBJ2-3; no firm D call. V dropped 8 bases and J dropped 2 bases, with 14 bases sitting between them. Germline V gene sequence: CDR1 LNHNV, CDR2 YYDKDF (reference sequence). This CDR3 is 14 amino acids long. CDR3 coding DNA: TGTGCCACCTCTAGGCTCACTTTCACAGATACGCAGTATTTT. Translating it yields CATSRLTFTDTQYF.

Many counts were recorded for this clonotype. V gene TRBV6-2 or TRBV6-3 combines with J gene TRBJ1-6; maybe TRBD1 (5 bases). The CDR3 runs to 14 residues. The germline V gene encodes CDR1 MNHEY and CDR2 SVGEGT. The V gene lost 6 bases and the J gene lost 5 bases, with 11 bases spanning the gap. DNA for the CDR3: TGTGCCAGCAGAACCGGACAAGATAATTCACCCCTCCACTTT. Residues: CASRTGQDNSPLHF.

This clonotype was seen repeatedly, ten times or more. V and J are TRBV15 and TRBJ1-6; D perhaps matches TRBD1 (5 bases). V was shortened by 3 bases and J by 9 bases, with 9 bases between the two germline ends. CDR1 is LNHNV and CDR2 is YYDKDF in the germline V gene (reference sequence). The CDR3 runs to 13 residues. The CDR3 is CATSRTVSSPLHF. In nucleotides, the CDR3 is TGTGCCACCAGCAGGACAGTTTCTTCACCCCTCCACTTT.

Of note for this clonotype: A much larger clone lies one base from this, so it may be a read error. The chain recombines TRBV29-1 with TRBJ1-3; D is ambiguous. CDR1 and CDR2 from the germline V gene are SQVTM and ANQGSEA. CDR3 length equals 14 residues. The CDR3 spells CSVETVQPGSTIYF. CDR3 coding DNA: TGCAGCGTTGAAACCGTGCAGCCTGGAAGCACCATATATTTT.

V usage is TRBV19 and J usage is TRBJ1-2; no clear D. Trimming shortened V by 9 bases and J by 6 bases, and 17 bases separated the two germline ends. The CDR3 runs 13 residues. From germline, CDR1 is LNHDA and CDR2 SQIVND (reference sequence). The CDR3 spells CASSYETQNGYTF. Here the CDR3 DNA reads TGTGCCAGCAGTTACGAGACACAGAATGGCTACACCTTC.

This clonotype was detected ten times or more. V usage is TRBV7-2 and J usage is TRBJ1-1, with D possibly matching TRBD1 (5 bases). Trimming left V 5 bases short and J 0 bases short, with 16 bases between. The CDR3 contains 16 residues. Germline V gene sequence: CDR1 SGHTA, CDR2 FQGNSA. The CDR3 sequence: CASSRWAGTVNTEAFF. The CDR3 DNA follows: TGTGCCAGCAGCCGTTGGGCCGGGACGGTGAACACTGAAGCTTTCTTT.

This clonotype was seen only a few times. The chain is built from TRBV10-3 and TRBJ2-5; 11 bases align to TRBD2. The CDR3 runs 17 residues. Losses at the gene ends were 10 bases for V and 0 bases for J; bases not matched to a gene: 13. Germline V gives CDR1 ENHRY, CDR2 SYGVKD. The CDR3 sequence is CASSPLTSGAYQETQYF. The CDR3 coding sequence is TGTGCCAGCAGCCCTCTGACTAGCGGGGCGTACCAAGAGACCCAGTACTTC.

The count of this clonotype is one. In this CDR3 the conserved last residue, phenylalanine or tryptophan, is missing, so a read error is likely. This rearrangement joins TRBV7-2 to TRBJ1-3, with D hard to call. The germline V gene encodes CDR1 SGHTA and CDR2 FQGNSA. The CDR3 is 12 amino acids. Trimming shortened V by 6 bases and J by 3 bases, and 6 bases separated the two germline ends. In nucleotides, the CDR3 is TGTGCCAGCAGAGGGATTGGAAACACCATATATTCT. Its protein product is CASRGIGNTIYS.

The chain carries TRBV15 and TRBJ2-2; no clear D gene. This CDR3 contains 13 residues. Looked up from germline, CDR1 is LNHNV and CDR2 is YYDKDF (reference sequence). Trimming left V 3 bases short and J 7 bases short, with 9 bases between. CDR3 in DNA: TGTGCCACCAGCAGTCCCTCCGGCGGGGAGCTGTTTTTT. As protein: CATSSPSGGELFF. Drawing the rest from reference TRBV15 and TRBJ2-2, the complete variable domain is DAMVIQNPRYQVTQFGKPVTLSCSQTLNHNVMYWYQQKSSQAPKLLFHYYDKDFNNEADTPDNFQSRRPNTSFCFLDIRSPGLGDTAMYLCATSSPSGGELFFGEGSRLTVL.

This clonotype appeared many times. CDR3 nucleotides: TGTGCCAGCAGTTACATTGAAGAGACCCAGTACTTC. Translating it yields CASSYIEETQYF. The chain employs TRBV7-2 and TRBJ2-5, with D unclear. With 6 bases removed from V and 3 bases from J, the gap between germline ends came to 8 bases. The CDR3 spans 12 residues. Looked up from germline, CDR1 is SGHTA and CDR2 is FQGNSA.

Notes on this clonotype: The missing conserved phenylalanine or tryptophan at the end of this CDR3 makes a read error likely. J is TRBJ2-5 and V is TRBV20-1; 8 positions agree with TRBD2. The CDR3 covers 17 residues. With V trimmed by 0 bases and J by 5 bases, 14 bases remained unmatched. Germline-derived CDR1 and CDR2 are DFQATT and SNEGSKA (reference sequence). This CDR3 reads CSARDLISGTFRETQYL. The CDR3 region has the DNA TGCAGTGCTAGAGATCTTATTAGCGGGACATTTCGTGAGACCCAGTACCTC.

V is TRBV14 and J is TRBJ2-7, with D perhaps matching TRBD1 or TRBD2 (5 bases each). Germline V gives CDR1 SGHDN, CDR2 FVKESK. V was pared by 2 bases and J by 0 bases, with 17 bases between. CDR3 length: 17 residues. The DNA for the CDR3 is TGTGCCAGCAGCCAATCATGGGGGAAGGCCCGCTCCTACGAGCAGTACTTC. Amino acid sequence: CASSQSWGKARSYEQYF.

The chain has TRBV2 and TRBJ2-7, with a weak D call TRBD2 (5 bases). Between the trimmed V and J ends, which lost 3 bases and 7 bases, there was a span of 16 bases. Germline V gene data show CDR1 as SNHLY and CDR2 as FYNNEI. CDR3 length: 14 amino acids. CDR3: CASSEEVGWGEQYF. The CDR3 DNA reads as TGTGCCAGCAGTGAGGAGGTGGGGTGGGGAGAGCAGTACTTC.

This clonotype has only one observation. A read error may be the cause here, since a much bigger clone is one base away. The CDR3 loop is CASRQGQGEKLVF. The CDR3, as DNA: TGTGCCAGTAGACAGGGGCAAGGGGAAAAACTGGTTTTT. The genes are TRBV2 and TRBJ1-4; 8 bases map to TRBD1. CDR1 is SNHLY and CDR2 is FYNNEI in the germline V gene. The CDR3 is made up of 13 amino acids.

The gene calls are TRBV11-2 and TRBJ2-2, with unresolved D. This CDR3 has 17 amino acids. Germline V gives CDR1 SGHAT, CDR2 FQNNGV. The V gene lost 2 bases and the J gene lost 0 bases, with 13 bases spanning the gap. CDR3: CASSLKGFQANTGELFF. The DNA of the CDR3 is TGTGCCAGCAGCTTAAAGGGATTTCAGGCGAACACCGGGGAGCTGTTTTTT.

This CDR3 is CSEAAGGTYEQYF. The DNA of the CDR3 is TGCAGCGAGGCGGCGGGGGGGACCTACGAGCAGTACTTC. The chain couples TRBV29-1 to TRBJ2-7, with 9 bases fitting TRBD2. The CDR3 runs to 13 residues. Germline-derived CDR1 and CDR2 are SQVTM and ANQGSEA. Trimming at V came to 7 bases and at J to 2 bases, leaving 6 bases not matched to a gene.

This clonotype was recorded only once. This may stem from a read error, because a much larger clone lies one nucleotide away. This chain links TRBV2 with TRBJ2-5, with D perhaps matching TRBD1 (6 bases). The germline CDR1 and CDR2 sequences are SNHLY and FYNNEI. V was trimmed by 5 bases and J by 0 bases, leaving 10 bases between them. There are 14 residues in the CDR3. The CDR3 bases are TGTGCCAGCAGTAGGACAGCGTACCAAGAGACCCAGTACTTC. It codes for CASSRTAYQETQYF.

This clonotype showed up just a few times. A clone one base away is much larger, so this may be a read error. This chain connects TRBV2 to TRBJ2-7, with 9 bases identical to TRBD1. The trim removed 8 bases at V and 0 bases at J, leaving 2 bases unmatched. Germline V gives CDR1 SNHLY, CDR2 FYNNEI. This CDR3 contains 13 residues. The CDR3: CASGTGTSYEQYF. CDR3 sequence (DNA): TGTGCCAGCGGGACAGGGACCTCCTACGAGCAGTACTTC.

In its sample, this clonotype was seen a few times. The genes are TRBV19 and TRBJ1-2; weak D call: TRBD1 (6 bases). The CDR3 runs 13 residues. The V end was cut by 6 bases, the J end by 8 bases, with 16 bases between. Germline V gives CDR1 LNHDA, CDR2 SQIVND (reference sequence). The CDR3 DNA reads TGTGCCAGTAGGTACAGCGGGGGGCCCGGCTACACCTTC. Its translation: CASRYSGGPGYTF.

As for this clonotype: This clone may be a read error of a much larger clone one base away. This chain connects TRBV29-1 to TRBJ2-2; a weak D match, TRBD2 (6 bases). This CDR3 has 14 amino acids. Germline lookup yields CDR1 SQVTM and CDR2 ANQGSEA. Trimming removed 7 bases at V and 7 bases at J, with 19 bases between. The DNA for the CDR3 is TGCAGCGGAGCTCGGACGGAGGGCATCGGGGAGCTGTTTTTT. Translation: CSGARTEGIGELFF.

In its sample, this clonotype was seen many times. This rearrangement joins TRBV29-1 to TRBJ2-2; D ambiguous. Trimming left V 4 bases short and J 7 bases short, with 7 bases between. The germline V gene has CDR1 SQVTM and CDR2 ANQGSEA. This CDR3 spans 11 amino acids. Here the CDR3 reads CSVVEGGELFF. The CDR3 nucleotides are TGCAGCGTTGTGGAAGGCGGGGAGCTGTTTTTT.

This sequence joins TRBV12-3 or TRBV12-4 and TRBJ2-7, with D perhaps being TRBD1 or TRBD2 (5 bases each). The CDR3 runs to 15 residues. Trimming took 7 bases from V and 1 from J, leaving 17 bases between them. The DNA of the CDR3 is TGTGCCAGCACCGCCGCTGACGGGACGTCCTACGAGCAGTACTTC. Translation gives CASTAADGTSYEQYF.

This clonotype has more than one count but fewer than ten. The chain joins TRBV20-1 to TRBJ2-7; 11 nucleotides agree with TRBD2. V gave up 3 bases and J gave up 6 bases; unmatched junction bases: 7. The CDR3 sequence is 14 residues long. Germline V lookup: CDR1 DFQATT, CDR2 SNEGSKA (reference sequence). CDR3: CSARLLAGVFEQYF. CDR3 coding DNA: TGCAGTGCTAGGTTACTAGCGGGAGTATTCGAGCAGTACTTC.

This clonotype was counted only a few times. V gene TRBV7-2 combines with J gene TRBJ1-3, with D unresolved. CDR3 length: 15 residues. Germline V CDR1 and CDR2: SGHTA, FQGNSA. Trimming took 3 bases from V and 2 from J, leaving 11 bases between them. The CDR3 region is CASSFFDGTGNTIYF. CDR3 DNA sequence: TGTGCCAGCAGCTTTTTTGACGGAACTGGAAACACCATATATTTT.

Remarks on this clonotype: Mismatch with germline at one junction end may stem from a read error. The chain employs TRBV7-3 and TRBJ2-2; weak D call: TRBD1 (5 bases). Germline CDR1 SGHTA, CDR2 FQGTGA. The CDR3 loop spans 14 amino acids. CDR3 DNA sequence: TGCGCCGGCAGCCAAGGGGTTTTTGCCGGGGAGCTGTTTTTT. Translation gives CAGSQGVFAGELFF.

This clonotype showed up just once. CDR3 in DNA: TGCGCCAGCAGCCAAGACACAGGGCGCGAAGAAAAACTGTTTTTT. Protein: CASSQDTGREEKLFF. The chain couples TRBV4-1 to TRBJ1-4, with a tentative D call TRBD1 (6 bases). CDR3 length: 15 amino acids. The V end lost 0 bases, the J end lost 8 bases, and 13 bases lay between the germline ends. Per the germline V gene, CDR1 is MGHRA and CDR2 is YSYEKL.

This chain joins TRBV28 and TRBJ2-7; D remains unclear. The CDR3 length is 14 residues. V dropped 2 bases and J dropped 3 bases, with 11 bases sitting between them. In germline, CDR1 is MDHEN, CDR2 SYDVKM. This CDR3 reads CASSLQDDLYEQYF. The CDR3 DNA sequence: TGTGCCAGCAGTTTACAGGACGACCTCTACGAGCAGTACTTC. Based on the CDR3 plus reference TRBV28 and TRBJ2-7, the full variable domain is DVKVTQSSRYLVKRTGEKVFLECVQDMDHENMFWYRQDPGLGLRLIYFSYDVKMKEKGDIPEGYSVSREKKERFSLILESASTNQTSMYLCASSLQDDLYEQYFGPGTRLTVT.